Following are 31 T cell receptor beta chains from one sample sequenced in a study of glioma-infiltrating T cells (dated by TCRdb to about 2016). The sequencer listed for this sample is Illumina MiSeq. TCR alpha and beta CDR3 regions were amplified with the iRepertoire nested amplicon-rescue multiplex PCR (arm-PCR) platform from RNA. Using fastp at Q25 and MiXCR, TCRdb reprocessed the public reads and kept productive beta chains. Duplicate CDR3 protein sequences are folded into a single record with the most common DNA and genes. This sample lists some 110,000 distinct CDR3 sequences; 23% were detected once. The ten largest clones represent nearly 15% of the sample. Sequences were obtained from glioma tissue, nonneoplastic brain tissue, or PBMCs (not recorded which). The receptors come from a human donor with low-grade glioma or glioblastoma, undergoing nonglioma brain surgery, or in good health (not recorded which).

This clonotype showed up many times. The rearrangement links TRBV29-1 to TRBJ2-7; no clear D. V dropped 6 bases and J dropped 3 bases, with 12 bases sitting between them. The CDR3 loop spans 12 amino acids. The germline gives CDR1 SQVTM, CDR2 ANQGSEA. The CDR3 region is CSVRTSYYEQYF. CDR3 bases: TGCAGCGTCCGGACCTCATACTACGAGCAGTACTTC.

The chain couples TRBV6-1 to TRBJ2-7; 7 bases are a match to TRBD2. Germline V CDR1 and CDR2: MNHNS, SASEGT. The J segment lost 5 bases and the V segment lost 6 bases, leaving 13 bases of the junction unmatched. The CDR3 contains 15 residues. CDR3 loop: CASSLGGSLGDEQYF. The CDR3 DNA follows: TGTGCCAGCAGCCTTGGCGGGAGCCTGGGGGACGAGCAGTACTTC.

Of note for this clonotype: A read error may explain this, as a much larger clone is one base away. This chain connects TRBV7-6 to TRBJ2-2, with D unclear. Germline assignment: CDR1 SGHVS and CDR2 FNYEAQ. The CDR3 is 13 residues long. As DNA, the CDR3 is TGTGCCAGCCGCTTGACGGACACCGGGGAGCTGTTTTTT. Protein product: CASRLTDTGELFF.

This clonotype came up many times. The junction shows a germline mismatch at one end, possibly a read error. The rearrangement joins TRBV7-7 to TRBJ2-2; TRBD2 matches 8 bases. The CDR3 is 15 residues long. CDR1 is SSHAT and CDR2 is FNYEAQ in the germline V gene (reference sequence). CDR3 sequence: CASSGGASNTGELFF. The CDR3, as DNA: TGTGCTAGCAGCGGGGGAGCCTCAAACACCGGGGAGCTGTTTTTT.

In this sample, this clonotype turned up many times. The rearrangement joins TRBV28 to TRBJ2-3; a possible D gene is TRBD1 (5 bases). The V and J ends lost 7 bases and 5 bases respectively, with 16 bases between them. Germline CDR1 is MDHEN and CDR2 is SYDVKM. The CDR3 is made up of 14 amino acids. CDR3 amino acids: CASIQGSSGDTQYF. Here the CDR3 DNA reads TGTGCCAGCATTCAGGGATCCTCCGGAGATACGCAGTATTTT.

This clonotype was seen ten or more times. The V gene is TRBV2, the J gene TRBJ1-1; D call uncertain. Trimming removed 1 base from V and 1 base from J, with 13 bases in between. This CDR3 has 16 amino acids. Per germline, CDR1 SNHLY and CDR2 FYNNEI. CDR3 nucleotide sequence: TGTGCCAGCAGTGAAGTTCGATGGGCTGGGAACACTGAAGCTTTCTTT. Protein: CASSEVRWAGNTEAFF.

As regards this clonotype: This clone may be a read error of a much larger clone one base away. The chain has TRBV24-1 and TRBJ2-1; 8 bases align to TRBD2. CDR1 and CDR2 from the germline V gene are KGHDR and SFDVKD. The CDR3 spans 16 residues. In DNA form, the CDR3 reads TGTGCCACCAGTGATTTGCGACGGGAGGGTATCAATAAGCAGTTCTTC. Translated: CATSDLRREGINKQFF.

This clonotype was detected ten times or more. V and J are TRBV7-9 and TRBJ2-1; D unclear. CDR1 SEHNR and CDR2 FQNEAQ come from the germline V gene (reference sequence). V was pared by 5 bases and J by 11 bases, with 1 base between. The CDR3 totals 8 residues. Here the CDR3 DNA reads TGTGCCAGCAGCCAGCAGTTCTTC. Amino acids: CASSQQFF.

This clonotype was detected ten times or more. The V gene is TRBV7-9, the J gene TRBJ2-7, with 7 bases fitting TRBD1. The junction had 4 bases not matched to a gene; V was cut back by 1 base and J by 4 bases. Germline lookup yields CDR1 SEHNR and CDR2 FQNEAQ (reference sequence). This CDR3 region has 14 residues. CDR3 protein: CASSLGTGRYEQYF. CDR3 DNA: TGTGCCAGCAGCTTAGGGACAGGTCGGTACGAGCAGTACTTC.

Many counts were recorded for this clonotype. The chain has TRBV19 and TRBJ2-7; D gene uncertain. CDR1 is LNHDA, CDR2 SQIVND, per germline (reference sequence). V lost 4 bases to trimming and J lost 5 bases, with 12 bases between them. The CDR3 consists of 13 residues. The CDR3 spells CASSNKGINEQYF. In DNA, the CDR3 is TGTGCCAGTAGTAACAAGGGAATTAACGAGCAGTACTTC.

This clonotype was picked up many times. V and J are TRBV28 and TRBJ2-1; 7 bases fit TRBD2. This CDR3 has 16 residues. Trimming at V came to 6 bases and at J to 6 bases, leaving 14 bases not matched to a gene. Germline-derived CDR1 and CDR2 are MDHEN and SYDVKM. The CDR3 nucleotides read TGTGCCAGCAGCCCTGGAGGTCGAAGCGGGACCAATGAGCAGTTCTTC. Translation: CASSPGGRSGTNEQFF. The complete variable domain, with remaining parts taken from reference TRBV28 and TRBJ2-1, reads DVKVTQSSRYLVKRTGEKVFLECVQDMDHENMFWYRQDPGLGLRLIYFSYDVKMKEKGDIPEGYSVSREKKERFSLILESASTNQTSMYLCASSPGGRSGTNEQFFGPGTRLTVL.

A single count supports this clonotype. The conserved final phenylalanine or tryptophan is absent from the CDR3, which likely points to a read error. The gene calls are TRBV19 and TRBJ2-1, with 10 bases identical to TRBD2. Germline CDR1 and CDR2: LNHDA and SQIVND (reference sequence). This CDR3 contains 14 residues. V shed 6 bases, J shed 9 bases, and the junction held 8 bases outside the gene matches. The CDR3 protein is CASRPGLASGEQFL. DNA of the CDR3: TGTGCCAGTAGGCCGGGACTAGCGAGTGGTGAGCAGTTCCTC.

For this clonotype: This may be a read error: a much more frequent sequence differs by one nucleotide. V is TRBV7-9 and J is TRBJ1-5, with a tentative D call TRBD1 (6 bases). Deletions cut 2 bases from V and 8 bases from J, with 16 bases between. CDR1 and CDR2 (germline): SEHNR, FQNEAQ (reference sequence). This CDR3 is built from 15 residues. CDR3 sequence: CASSLYLGGAEPQHF. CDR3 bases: TGTGCCAGCAGCTTATATCTGGGGGGGGCTGAGCCCCAGCATTTT.

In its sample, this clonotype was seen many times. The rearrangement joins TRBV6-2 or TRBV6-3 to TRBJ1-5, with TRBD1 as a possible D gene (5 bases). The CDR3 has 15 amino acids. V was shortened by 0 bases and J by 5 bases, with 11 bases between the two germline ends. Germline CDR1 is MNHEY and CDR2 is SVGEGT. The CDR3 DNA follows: TGTGCCAGCAGTTACTCGTCTTCAGGGCATCAGCCCCAGCATTTT. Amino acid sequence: CASSYSSSGHQPQHF.

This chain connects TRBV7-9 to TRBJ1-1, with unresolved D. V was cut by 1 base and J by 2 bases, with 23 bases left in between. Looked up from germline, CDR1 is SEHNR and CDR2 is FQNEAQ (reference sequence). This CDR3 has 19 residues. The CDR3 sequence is CASSLETGFLGPFNTEAFF. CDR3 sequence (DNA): TGTGCCAGCAGCTTAGAAACGGGCTTCCTAGGGCCCTTTAACACTGAAGCTTTCTTT.

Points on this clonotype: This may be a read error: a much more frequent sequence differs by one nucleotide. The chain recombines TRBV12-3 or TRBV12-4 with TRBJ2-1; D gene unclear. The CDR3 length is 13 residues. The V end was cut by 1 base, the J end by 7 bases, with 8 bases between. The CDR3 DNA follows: TGTGCCAGCAGTTTAGAGTACGGGAATGAGCAGTTCTTC. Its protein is CASSLEYGNEQFF.

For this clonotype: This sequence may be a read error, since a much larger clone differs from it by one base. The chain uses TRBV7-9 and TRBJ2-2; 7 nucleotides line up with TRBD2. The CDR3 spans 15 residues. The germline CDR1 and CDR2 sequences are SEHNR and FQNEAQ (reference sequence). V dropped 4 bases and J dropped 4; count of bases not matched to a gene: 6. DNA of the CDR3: TGTGCCAGCAGCTATTTAAGCGGGACCACCGGGGAGCTGTTTTTT. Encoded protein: CASSYLSGTTGELFF. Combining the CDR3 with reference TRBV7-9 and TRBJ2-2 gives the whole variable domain DTGVSQNPRHKITKRGQNVTFRCDPISEHNRLYWYRQTLGQGPEFLTYFQNEAQLEKSRLLSDRFSAERPKGSFSTLEIQRTEQGDSAMYLCASSYLSGTTGELFFGEGSRLTVL.

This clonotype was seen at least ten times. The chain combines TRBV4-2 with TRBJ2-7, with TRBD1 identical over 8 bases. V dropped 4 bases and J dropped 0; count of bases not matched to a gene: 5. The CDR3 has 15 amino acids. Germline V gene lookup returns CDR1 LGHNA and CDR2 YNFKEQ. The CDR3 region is CASSPGQGSSYEQYF. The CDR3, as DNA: TGTGCCAGCAGCCCAGGACAGGGAAGCTCCTACGAGCAGTACTTC.

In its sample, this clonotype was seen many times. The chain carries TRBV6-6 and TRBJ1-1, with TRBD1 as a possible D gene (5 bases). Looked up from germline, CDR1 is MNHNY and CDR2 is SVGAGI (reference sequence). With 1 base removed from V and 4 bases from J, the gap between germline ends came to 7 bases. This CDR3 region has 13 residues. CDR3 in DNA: TGTGCCAGCAGTTACTGGGGGGGCACTGAAGCTTTCTTT. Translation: CASSYWGGTEAFF.

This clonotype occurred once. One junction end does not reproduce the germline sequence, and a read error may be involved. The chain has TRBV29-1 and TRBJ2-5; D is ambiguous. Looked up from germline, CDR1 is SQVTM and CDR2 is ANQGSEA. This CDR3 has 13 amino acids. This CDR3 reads CSVEGGLQETKYF. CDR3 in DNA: TGCAGCGTTGAAGGGGGTTTACAAGAGACCAAGTACTTC.

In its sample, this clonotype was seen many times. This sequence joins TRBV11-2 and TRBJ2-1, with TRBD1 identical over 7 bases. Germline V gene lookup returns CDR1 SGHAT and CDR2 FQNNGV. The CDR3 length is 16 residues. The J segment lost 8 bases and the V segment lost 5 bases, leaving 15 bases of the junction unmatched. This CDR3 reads CASSANPGTASHEQFF. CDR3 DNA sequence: TGTGCCAGCAGCGCAAATCCCGGGACAGCATCACATGAGCAGTTCTTC.

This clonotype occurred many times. The CDR3 coding sequence is TGTGCCAGTAGTACAACAGGGGCGGGGAACACTGAAGCTTTCTTT. Residues: CASSTTGAGNTEAFF. The chain carries TRBV19 and TRBJ1-1; TRBD1 aligns across 7 bases. Unmatched junction bases numbered 6, after V lost 4 bases and J lost 1 base. Germline-derived CDR1 and CDR2 are LNHDA and SQIVND (reference sequence). CDR3 length: 15 amino acids.

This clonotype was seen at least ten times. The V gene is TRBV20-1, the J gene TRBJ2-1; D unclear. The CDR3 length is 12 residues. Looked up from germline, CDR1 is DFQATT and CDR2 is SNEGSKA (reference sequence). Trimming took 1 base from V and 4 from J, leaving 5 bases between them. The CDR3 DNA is TGCAGTGCTAGAGCTAGGTACAATGAGCAGTTCTTC. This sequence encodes CSARARYNEQFF.

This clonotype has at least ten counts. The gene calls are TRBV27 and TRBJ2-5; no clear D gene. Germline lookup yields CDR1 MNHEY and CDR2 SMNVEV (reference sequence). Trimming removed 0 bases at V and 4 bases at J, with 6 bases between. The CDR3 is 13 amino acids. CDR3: CASSLSKGETQYF. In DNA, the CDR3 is TGTGCCAGCAGTTTATCGAAGGGAGAGACCCAGTACTTC.

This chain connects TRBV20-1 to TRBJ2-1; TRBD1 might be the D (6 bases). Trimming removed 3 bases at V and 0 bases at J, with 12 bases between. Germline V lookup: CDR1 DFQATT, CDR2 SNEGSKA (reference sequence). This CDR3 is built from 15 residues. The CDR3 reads CSASRGTFSYNEQFF. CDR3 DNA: TGCAGTGCTAGCCGAGGGACATTCTCCTACAATGAGCAGTTCTTC.

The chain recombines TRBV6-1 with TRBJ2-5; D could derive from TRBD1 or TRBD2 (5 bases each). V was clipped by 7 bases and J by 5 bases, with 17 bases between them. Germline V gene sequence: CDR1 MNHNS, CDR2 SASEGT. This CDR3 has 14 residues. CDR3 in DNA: TGTGCCAGCATCACCCCCGGGGCTCCGGAGACCCAGTACTTC. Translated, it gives CASITPGAPETQYF.

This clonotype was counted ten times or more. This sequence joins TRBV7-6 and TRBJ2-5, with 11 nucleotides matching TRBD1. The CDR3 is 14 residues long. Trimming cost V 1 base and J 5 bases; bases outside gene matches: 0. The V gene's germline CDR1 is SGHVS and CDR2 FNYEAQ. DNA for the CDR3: TGTGCCAGCAGCTTAGGGACAGGGGGCGAGACCCAGTACTTC. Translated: CASSLGTGGETQYF.

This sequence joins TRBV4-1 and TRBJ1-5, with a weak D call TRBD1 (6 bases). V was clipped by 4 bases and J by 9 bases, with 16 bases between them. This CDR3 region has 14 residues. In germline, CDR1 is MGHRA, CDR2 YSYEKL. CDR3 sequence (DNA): TGCGCCAGCAGCCGACTGGGGGGCGGCGGGCCCCAGCATTTT. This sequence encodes CASSRLGGGGPQHF.

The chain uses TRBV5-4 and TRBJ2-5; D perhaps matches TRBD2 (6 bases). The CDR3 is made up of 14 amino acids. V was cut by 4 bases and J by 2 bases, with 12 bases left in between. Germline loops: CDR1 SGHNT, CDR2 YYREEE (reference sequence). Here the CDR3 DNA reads TGTGCCAGCAGCCCCGGGACTGTACAAGAGACCCAGTACTTC. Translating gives CASSPGTVQETQYF.

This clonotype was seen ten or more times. The CDR3 DNA is TGCAGTGCTAGGGTCCTAGCGAGGGATTCCTACAATGAGCAGTTCTTC. Protein: CSARVLARDSYNEQFF. The gene calls are TRBV20-1 and TRBJ2-1; possibly TRBD2 for D (6 bases). The CDR3 loop spans 16 amino acids. Germline V CDR1 and CDR2: DFQATT, SNEGSKA (reference sequence). V lost 3 bases, J lost 1 base, and 16 bases lay in between.

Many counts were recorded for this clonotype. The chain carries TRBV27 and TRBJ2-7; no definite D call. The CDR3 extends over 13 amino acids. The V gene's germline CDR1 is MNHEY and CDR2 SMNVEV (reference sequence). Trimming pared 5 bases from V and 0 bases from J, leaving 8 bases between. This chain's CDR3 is CASSVRVSYEQYF. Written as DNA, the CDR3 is TGTGCCAGCAGTGTTAGGGTCTCCTACGAGCAGTACTTC.